This entry describes one T cell receptor (beta chain). No antigen is known for it. This sample was included in a study of cytomegalovirus exposure and HLA in healthy donors. As for the study in general: Earlier results showed 117 million unique TCR beta sequences derived from approximately 170 million T cells.

Study-wide results and limits: Several of the most significant clusters appeared linked to common viral pathogens, based on a later analysis. Data from an earlier analysis indicated that most TCR beta V segments were productive either about 87% or about 30% of the time.

The PCR employed 60 Vbeta primers together with 13 Jbeta primers. Using immunoSEQ multiplex PCR, the repertoire was profiled, and TCRdb retains in-frame clones only, with some absent. The table shows 150,000 to 200,000 clones, with around 80% occurring only once. The sequencing sample was made of PBMCs. This TCR came from a woman in her sixties in good health and CMV-seropositive.

CDR3 sequence reads: CASSLGYSNQPQHF. CDR3 DNA sequence: TGTGCCAGCAGCTTAGGCTATAGCAATCAGCCCCAGCATTTT. J is TRBJ1-5 and V is TRBV7-2, with D unresolved. V lost 1 base, J lost 0 bases, and 4 bases lay in between. CDR1 is SGHTA and CDR2 is FQGNSA in the germline V gene. This CDR3 is 14 amino acids long.